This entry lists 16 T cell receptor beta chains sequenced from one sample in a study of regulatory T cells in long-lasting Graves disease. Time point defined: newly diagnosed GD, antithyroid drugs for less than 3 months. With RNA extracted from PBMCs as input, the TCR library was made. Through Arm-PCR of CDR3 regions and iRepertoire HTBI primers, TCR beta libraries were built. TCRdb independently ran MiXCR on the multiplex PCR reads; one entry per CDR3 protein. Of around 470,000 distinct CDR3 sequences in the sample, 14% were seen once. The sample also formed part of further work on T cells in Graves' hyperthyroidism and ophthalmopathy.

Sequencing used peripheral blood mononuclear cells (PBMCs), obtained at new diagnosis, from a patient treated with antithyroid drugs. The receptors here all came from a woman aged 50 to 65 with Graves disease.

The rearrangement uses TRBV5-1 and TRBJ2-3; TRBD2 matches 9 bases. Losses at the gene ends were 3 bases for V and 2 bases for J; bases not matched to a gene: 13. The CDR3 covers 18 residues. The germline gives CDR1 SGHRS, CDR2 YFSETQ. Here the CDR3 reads CASSSTTRLAESTDTQYF. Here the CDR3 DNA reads TGCGCCAGCAGCTCAACCACCAGACTAGCGGAGTCCACAGATACGCAGTATTTT.

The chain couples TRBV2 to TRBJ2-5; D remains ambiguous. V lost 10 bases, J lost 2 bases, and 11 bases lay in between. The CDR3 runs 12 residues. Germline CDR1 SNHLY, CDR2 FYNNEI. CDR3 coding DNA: TGTGCCACCGGGTTGGTACAAGAGACCCAGTACTTC. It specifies CATGLVQETQYF.

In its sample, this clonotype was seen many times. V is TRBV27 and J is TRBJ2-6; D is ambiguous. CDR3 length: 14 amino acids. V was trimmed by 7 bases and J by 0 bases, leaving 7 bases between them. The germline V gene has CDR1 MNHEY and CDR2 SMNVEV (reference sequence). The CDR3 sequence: CASTPYSGANVLTF. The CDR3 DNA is TGTGCCAGCACCCCGTACTCTGGGGCCAACGTCCTGACTTTC.

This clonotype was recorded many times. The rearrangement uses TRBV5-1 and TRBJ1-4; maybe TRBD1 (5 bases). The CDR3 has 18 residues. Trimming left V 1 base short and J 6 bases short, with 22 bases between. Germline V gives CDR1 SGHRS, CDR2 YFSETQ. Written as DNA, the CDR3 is TGCGCCAGCAGCTTGTGGTTCCCTCGCGGCAGGGCTGATGAAAAACTGTTTTTT. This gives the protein CASSLWFPRGRADEKLFF.

The CDR3 reads CAISEFGSGSTDTQYF. As DNA, the CDR3 is TGTGCCATCAGTGAGTTTGGTAGCGGGAGCACAGATACGCAGTATTTT. This chain links TRBV10-3 with TRBJ2-3; TRBD2 matches 7 bases. V shed 1 base and J 0 bases; nucleotides not matched to a gene: 4. Per germline, CDR1 ENHRY and CDR2 SYGVKD. The CDR3 is 16 residues long.

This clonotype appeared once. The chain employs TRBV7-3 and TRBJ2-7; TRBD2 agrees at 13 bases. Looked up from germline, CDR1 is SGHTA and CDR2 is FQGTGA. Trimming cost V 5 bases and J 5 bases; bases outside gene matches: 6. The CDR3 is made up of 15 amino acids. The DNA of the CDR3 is TGTGCCAGCAGCAACGGACTAGCGGGAGATAACGAGCAGTACTTC. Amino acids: CASSNGLAGDNEQYF. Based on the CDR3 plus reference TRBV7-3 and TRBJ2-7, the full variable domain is GAGVSQTPSNKVTEKGKYVELRCDPISGHTALYWYRQSLGQGPEFLIYFQGTGAADDSGLPNDRFFAVRPEGSVSTLKIQRTERGDSAVYLCASSNGLAGDNEQYFGPGTRLTVT.

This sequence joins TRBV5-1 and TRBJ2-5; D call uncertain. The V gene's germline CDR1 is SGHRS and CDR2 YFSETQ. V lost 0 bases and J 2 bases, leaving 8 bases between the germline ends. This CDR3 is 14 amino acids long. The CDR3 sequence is CASSLGAGQETQYF. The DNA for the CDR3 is TGCGCCAGCAGCTTGGGGGCTGGGCAAGAGACCCAGTACTTC.

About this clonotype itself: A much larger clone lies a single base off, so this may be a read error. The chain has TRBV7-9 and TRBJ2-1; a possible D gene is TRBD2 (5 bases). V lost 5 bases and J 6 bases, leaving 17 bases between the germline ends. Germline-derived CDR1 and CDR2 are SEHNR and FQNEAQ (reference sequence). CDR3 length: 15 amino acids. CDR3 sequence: CASSPIHPRGNEQFF. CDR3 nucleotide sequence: TGTGCCAGCAGCCCCATTCACCCCCGGGGCAATGAGCAGTTCTTC. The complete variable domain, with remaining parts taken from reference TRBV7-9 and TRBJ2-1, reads DTGVSQNPRHKITKRGQNVTFRCDPISEHNRLYWYRQTLGQGPEFLTYFQNEAQLEKSRLLSDRFSAERPKGSFSTLEIQRTEQGDSAMYLCASSPIHPRGNEQFFGPGTRLTVL.

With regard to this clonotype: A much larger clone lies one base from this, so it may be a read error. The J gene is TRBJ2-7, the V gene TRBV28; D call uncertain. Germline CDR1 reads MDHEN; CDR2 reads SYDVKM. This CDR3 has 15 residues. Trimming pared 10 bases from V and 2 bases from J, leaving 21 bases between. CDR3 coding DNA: TGTGCCACCACTGGTTACACGGTGGCAGCCTACGAGCAGTACTTC. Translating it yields CATTGYTVAAYEQYF.

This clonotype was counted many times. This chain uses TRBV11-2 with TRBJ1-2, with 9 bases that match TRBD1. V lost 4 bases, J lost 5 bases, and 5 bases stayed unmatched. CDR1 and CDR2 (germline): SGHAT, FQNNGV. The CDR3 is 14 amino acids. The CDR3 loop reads CASSSLTGGYGYTF. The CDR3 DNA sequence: TGTGCCAGCAGCTCTCTGACAGGGGGATATGGCTACACCTTC.

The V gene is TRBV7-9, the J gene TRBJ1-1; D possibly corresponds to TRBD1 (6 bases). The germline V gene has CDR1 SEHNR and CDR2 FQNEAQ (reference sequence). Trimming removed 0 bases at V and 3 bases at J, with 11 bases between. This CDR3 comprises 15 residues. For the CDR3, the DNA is TGTGCCAGCAGCTTAGCGGGGGCTTGGGACACTGAAGCTTTCTTT. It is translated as CASSLAGAWDTEAFF.

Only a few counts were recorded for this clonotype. Here the CDR3 DNA reads TGCGCCAGCAGCGACCGGGACACGGACTCCTACGAGCAGTACTTC. The encoded protein is CASSDRDTDSYEQYF. The chain carries TRBV5-1 and TRBJ2-7; perhaps TRBD1 as D (6 bases). The V end was cut by 4 bases, the J end by 0 bases, with 14 bases between. Germline loops: CDR1 SGHRS, CDR2 YFSETQ. The CDR3 covers 15 residues.

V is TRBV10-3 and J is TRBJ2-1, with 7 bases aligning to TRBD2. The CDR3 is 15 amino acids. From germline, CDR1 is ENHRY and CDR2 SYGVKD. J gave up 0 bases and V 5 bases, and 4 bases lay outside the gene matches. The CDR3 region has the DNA TGTGCCATCAGTCCTAGCGGAGGCTCCTACAATGAGCAGTTCTTC. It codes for CAISPSGGSYNEQFF.

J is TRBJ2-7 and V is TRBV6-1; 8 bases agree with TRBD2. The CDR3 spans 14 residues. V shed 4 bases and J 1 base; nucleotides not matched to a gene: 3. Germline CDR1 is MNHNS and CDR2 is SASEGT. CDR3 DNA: TGTGCCAGCAGTGTTTTAGCGGGGTCCTACGAGCAGTACTTC. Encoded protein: CASSVLAGSYEQYF.

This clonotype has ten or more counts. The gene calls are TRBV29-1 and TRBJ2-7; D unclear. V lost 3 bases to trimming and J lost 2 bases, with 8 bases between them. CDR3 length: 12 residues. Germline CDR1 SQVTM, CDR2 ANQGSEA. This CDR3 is CSVEVDPYEQYF. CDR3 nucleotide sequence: TGCAGCGTTGAGGTCGACCCCTACGAGCAGTACTTC.

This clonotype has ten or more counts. The CDR3 nucleotides read TGTGCCAGCAGTGAAGTGCAGGGCTGGGGGGATACGCAGTATTTT. Amino acids: CASSEVQGWGDTQYF. The chain is built from TRBV2 and TRBJ2-3; either TRBD1 or TRBD2 may fit D (5 bases each). V was pared by 1 base and J by 6 bases, with 14 bases between. The CDR3 runs to 15 residues. Germline loops: CDR1 SNHLY, CDR2 FYNNEI.